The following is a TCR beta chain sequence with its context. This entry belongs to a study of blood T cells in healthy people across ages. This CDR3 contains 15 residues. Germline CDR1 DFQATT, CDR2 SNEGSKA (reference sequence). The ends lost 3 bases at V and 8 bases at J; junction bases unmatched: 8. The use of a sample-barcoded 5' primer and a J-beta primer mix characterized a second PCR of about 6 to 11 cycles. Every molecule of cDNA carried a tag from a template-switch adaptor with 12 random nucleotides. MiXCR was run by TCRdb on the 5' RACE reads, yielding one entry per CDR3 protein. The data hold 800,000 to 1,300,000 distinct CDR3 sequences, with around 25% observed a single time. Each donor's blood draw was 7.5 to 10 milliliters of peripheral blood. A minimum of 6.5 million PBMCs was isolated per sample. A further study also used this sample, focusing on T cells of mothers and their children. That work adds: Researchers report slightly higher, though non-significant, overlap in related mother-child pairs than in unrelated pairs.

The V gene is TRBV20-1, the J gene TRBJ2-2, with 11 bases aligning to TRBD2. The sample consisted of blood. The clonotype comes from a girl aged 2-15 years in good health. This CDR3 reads CSASSGGGRAGELFF. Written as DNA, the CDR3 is TGCAGTGCTAGTAGCGGGGGGGGCCGCGCAGGGGAGCTGTTTTTT.